This TCR beta chain was sequenced in a study of T-cell reconstitution after alpha-beta-depleted transplantation in children. Study-level points and caveats: The origin of high day-60 TCRbeta diversity in some patients lay in surviving recipient T cells and thymic progenitors.

In regard to this clonotype: What it binds is unknown.

This sample's TCRbeta library carried unique molecular identifier barcodes. TCRdb reprocessed the PCR reads with MiXCR, giving one entry per CDR3 protein. The sample shows some 120,000 distinct CDR3 sequences, approximately 10% of them seen only once. The CDR3 runs to 14 residues. Unmatched junction bases numbered 5, after V lost 4 bases and J lost 6 bases. The V gene's germline CDR1 is SGHAT and CDR2 FQNNGV. Source: PBMCs, taken before TCRalphabeta/CD19-depleted stem cell transplant. V and J are TRBV11-2 and TRBJ2-3; 9 bases match TRBD2. This receptor was obtained from a boy between 2 and 15 years old with acute lymphoblastic leukemia, due to receive a stem cell transplant. The CDR3 DNA follows: TGTGCCAGCAGCTCCGGACTAGCGTCGGATACGCAGTATTTT. It specifies CASSSGLASDTQYF. Together with reference TRBV11-2 and TRBJ2-3, the CDR3 gives the full variable domain: EAGVAQSPRYKIIEKRQSVAFWCNPISGHATLYWYQQILGQGPKLLIQFQNNGVVDDSQLPKDRFSAERLKGVDSTLKIQPAKLEDSAVYLCASSSGLASDTQYFGPGTRLTVL.